Listed below are T cell receptor beta chains from one sample, sequenced in a study of blood T cell repertoires in COVID-19. Clones were read by immunoSEQ multiplex PCR, and TCRdb kept only the in-frame ones, dropping some. The sample holds more than 100,000 clones; around 85% are singletons and the top ten take over 15%. Sequencing was performed on peripheral blood. The origin of the receptors is a woman between 45 and 60 years old with acute or convalescent COVID-19. CDR3s include the opening cysteine and the closing phenylalanine or tryptophan. The D gene is left open where the match is weak. Size values are once, few and many counts, or a class for expanded clones, and some rows have none.

>TRBV11-2|TRBJ1-2|TRBD1|once
TGTGCCAGCAGCTCAACAGGGGAGGCCGCCTATGGCTACACCTTC
CASSSTGEAAYGYTF
>TRBV7-7|TRBJ2-3|-|-
TGTGCCAGCAGCCCACAGATAGGCACAGATACGCAGTATTTT
CASSPQIGTDTQYF
>TRBV6-1|TRBJ1-5|TRBD1|-
TGTGCCAGCAGTGAGGGGACAGCGGCTGCGCCCCAGCATTTT
CASSEGTAAAPQHF
>TRBV27|TRBJ2-7|TRBD1|-
TGTGCCAGCAGTTTAAAAGGCCCCGGACAGGGGTACGAGCAGTACTTC
CASSLKGPGQGYEQYF
>TRBV6-6|TRBJ2-7|TRBD1|few
TGTGCCAGCAGTCCGTTCTCCGGGACAGGTGGTTCCTACGAGCAGTACTTC
CASSPFSGTGGSYEQYF
>TRBV14|TRBJ2-1|-|once
TGTGCCAGCAGCCAAGGGCCGGGGGAGCGGAGCTCCTACAATGAGCAGTTCTTC
CASSQGPGERSSYNEQFF
>TRBV5-1|TRBJ2-7|-|-
TGCGCCAGCAGACGAACGCCCCGGGACTCCTCCTACGAGCAGTACTTC
CASRRTPRDSSYEQYF
>TRBV24-1|TRBJ2-2|-|few
TGTGCCACCAGTGATTTGCGGGGGGCCCGGGAGCTGTTTTTT
CATSDLRGARELFF
>TRBV7-8|TRBJ1-3|TRBD1|-
TGTGCCAGCAGCTCATATTTCCAGGGGGCTACAGGAAACACCATATATTTT
CASSSYFQGATGNTIYF
>TRBV7-3|TRBJ2-5|-|-
TGTGCCAGCAGCTTATTCGGACACACAAAAGAGACCCAGTACTTC
CASSLFGHTKETQYF
>TRBV24-1|TRBJ2-7|-|once
TGTGCCACCAGTGATTTGGCGACAGAGCAGTACTTC
CATSDLATEQYF
>TRBV19|TRBJ1-5|-|-
TGTGCCAGTAGTCGGGGAGAAAGGAGCAATCAGCCCCAGCATTTT
CASSRGERSNQPQHF
>TRBV5-4|TRBJ2-2|-|-
TGTGCCAGCAGCCCTGGGGCAGGGAACACCGGGGAGCTGTTTTTT
CASSPGAGNTGELFF
>TRBV3-1/TRBV3-2|TRBJ1-4|-|-
TGTGCCAGCAGCCATGCCCGGACAGCCCTACGAGCAACTAATGAAAAACTGTTTTTT
CASSHARTALRATNEKLFF
>TRBV5-1|TRBJ1-1|TRBD1|-
TGCGCCAGCAGCTTGGGCGACAGGGAGGACACTGAAGCTTTCTTT
CASSLGDREDTEAFF
>TRBV30|TRBJ1-6|-|-
TGTGCCTGGAGTGTAAACAGAGAGAATTCACCCCTCCACTTT
CAWSVNRENSPLHF
>TRBV4-2|TRBJ2-7|-|-
TGTGCCAGCAGCCAAGGACAGGTTTCCTCCTACGAGCAGTACTTC
CASSQGQVSSYEQYF
>TRBV29-1|TRBJ2-1|-|once
TGCAGCGTTGGAGGATACAATGAGCAGTTCTTC
CSVGGYNEQFF
>TRBV7-7|TRBJ2-1|-|-
TGTGCCAGCAGCCTAGAGCCGGGTTACAATGAGCAGTTCTTC
CASSLEPGYNEQFF
>TRBV5-1|TRBJ2-1|-|-
TGCGCCAGCAGCTTGTTTTCCACGGAGAGAGGTAACTACAATGAGCAGTTCTTC
CASSLFSTERGNYNEQFF
>TRBV14|TRBJ2-6|TRBD1|-
TGTGCCAGCAGCCAAGAACCGGGACAGAGGAAATCCTCTGGGGCCAACGTCCTGACTTTC
CASSQEPGQRKSSGANVLTF
>TRBV30|TRBJ1-6|TRBD1|-
TGTGCCTGGAACCGGGACAGGGGATTGCCCCTCCACTTT
CAWNRDRGLPLHF
>TRBV5-5|TRBJ2-1|TRBD2|-
TGTGCCAGCAGCTTGGTTGGGACTAGGGCTGAGCAGTTCTTC
CASSLVGTRAEQFF
>TRBV14|TRBJ2-7|-|-
TGTGCCAGCAGCCAGTCAGGGCCCGAGCAGTACTTC
CASSQSGPEQYF